This T cell receptor beta chain is from a study of T cell responses to AZD1222 COVID-19 vaccine (dated by TCRdb to about 2021). About the full investigation: AZD1222 recipients given second doses at about 4 weeks or at about 12 weeks were pooled, since spike-specific TCR depth and breadth were not found to differ between the two schedules. A total of 233 trial participants underwent TCR sequencing, of whom 207 had received two doses of AZD1222 and some 25 had received two doses of the MenACWY control vaccine. Enrollment into the trials was organized by age into subgroups of 18-55, 56-69 and 70-plus years, and those subgroups contained roughly 140, 27 and 60 TCR-sequenced participants, respectively. Overall study results and their limits: Epitopes outside the regions mutated in the B.1.351 and B.1.1.7 variants were reportedly recognized by nearly half of the unique spike-specific TCRs. Most participants were white British and females outnumbered males, and the authors suggested that clonal diversity may have been underestimated. Conclusions about previously exposed vaccinees were limited because only a handful of AZD1222 recipients were SARS-CoV-2 seropositive at baseline. Spike-specific TCR breadth and depth rose significantly after two AZD1222 doses compared with day 0 and with MenACWY recipients. The vaccine-associated CD4 TCRs covered the entire spike protein, and the dominant responses fell in regions 160-218 and 743-854. Because no samples from the day 14 peak response were available, repertoires could be characterized only after the peak T cell response. The 56-69-year group was small, and its depth increase did not reach significance, likely because of low power.

The CDR3 regions of human TCRbeta chains were analyzed by immunosequencing. The authors processed their data as follows. Repertoire TCRs were matched against a reference library of SARS-CoV-2-specific TCRs generated with the MIRA antigen-specificity platform. Breadth was defined as the fraction of unique TCRs that were SARS-CoV-2-associated. Depth was defined as the fraction of total T cells that were SARS-CoV-2-associated. Using the MIRA data, each spike-specific TCR was assigned both to the spike region to which the TCR was reactive and to a CD4 or CD8 class. Log10-transformed breadth and depth values were compared by one-way ANOVA with Sidak's multiple comparisons tests. The source is immuneACCESS, and TCRdb retained only in-frame sequences with V and J called. Part of the clones is not carried over; for the studies checked, unresolved V genes explain less than half of this, and the remainder is unexplained. The V and J calls and clone size are taken from that table; D and trimming were inferred from the DNA. The sample has some 97,000 clones on record, about 87% of them singletons. 3.3% of the sample is held by the ten biggest clonotypes.

About this clone: This clone's antigen is unknown. Base-call qualities are not available, and no considerably larger clone is one nucleotide away.

This specimen's time point label, per the study, means: baseline before first vaccination. Vaccinee samples were obtained from the UK trials COV001 and COV002, which included a single-blind randomized controlled phase 2/3 trial of AZD1222 (ChAdOx1 nCoV-19) in healthy adults. For TCRbeta chain sequencing, PBMC samples were collected from trial participants at day 0 and at day 28 after the second dose. The CDR3 measures 14 amino acids from cysteine to phenylalanine. Here the CDR3 DNA is all that survives: 42 bases in frame from base 1. CDR1 and CDR2 are read off the germline V gene as KGHSH and LQKENI. Deletion took 6 bases off V and 1 base off J, with a span of 12 bases between the germline ends.

The sample here was peripheral blood, taken on day 0 of AZD1222 vaccination. The receptor's source is an adult in good health. The rearranged chain carries TRBV18 and TRBJ1-1; possibly the D gene is TRBD1, per 5 matching bases. At the DNA level, the sequence is TGTGCCAGCTCGGCGGGACCCCGGAACACTGAAGCTTTCTTT. Its protein product is CASSAGPRNTEAFF.